This TCR beta chain is drawn from a study of blood T cell repertoires in COVID-19. Study context: Whether acute or convalescent, the COVID-19 samples came from the United States, Italy and Spain. T cells, B-cell-depleted T cells, or PBMCs provided the cDNA or gDNA that served as material.

In the source study's methods: Estimation of nucleated cell counts was performed using reference gene primer amplification. Assay: immunoSEQ multiplex PCR; the TCRdb copy retains only in-frame clones and omits some. The D gene and trimming were derived from the DNA, and the V and J assignments and clone size from that table. The table lists about 160,000 clones, around 87% of them singletons. This CDR3 is 13 amino acids long. Trimming took 1 base from V and 4 from J, leaving 7 bases between them. CDR1 is SGHTA, CDR2 FQGTGA, per germline. The receptor was derived from a man older than 75 with acute or convalescent COVID-19. Material: peripheral blood. The chain recombines TRBV7-3 with TRBJ2-5; D is uncertain. Written as DNA, the CDR3 is TGTGCCAGCAGCTTAAAAGGAGCAGAGACCCAGTACTTC. Translating it yields CASSLKGAETQYF.